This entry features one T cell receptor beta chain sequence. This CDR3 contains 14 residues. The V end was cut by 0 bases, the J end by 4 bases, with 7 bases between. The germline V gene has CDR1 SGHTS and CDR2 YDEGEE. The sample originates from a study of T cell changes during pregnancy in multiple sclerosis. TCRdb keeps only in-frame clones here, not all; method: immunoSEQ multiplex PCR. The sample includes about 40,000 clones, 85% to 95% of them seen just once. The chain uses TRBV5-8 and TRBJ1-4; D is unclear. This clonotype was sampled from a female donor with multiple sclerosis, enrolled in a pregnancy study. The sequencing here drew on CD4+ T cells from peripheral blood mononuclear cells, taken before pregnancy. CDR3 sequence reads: CASSLAVINEKLFF. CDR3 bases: TGTGCCAGCAGCTTGGCCGTTATTAATGAAAAACTGTTTTTT.